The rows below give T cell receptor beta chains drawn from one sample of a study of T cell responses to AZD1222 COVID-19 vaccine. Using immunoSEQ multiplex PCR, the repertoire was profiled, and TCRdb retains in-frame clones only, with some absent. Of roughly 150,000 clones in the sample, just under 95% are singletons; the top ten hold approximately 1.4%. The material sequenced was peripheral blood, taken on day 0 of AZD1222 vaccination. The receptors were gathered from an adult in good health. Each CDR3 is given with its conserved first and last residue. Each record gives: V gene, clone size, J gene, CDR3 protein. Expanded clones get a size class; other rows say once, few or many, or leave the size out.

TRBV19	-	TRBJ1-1	CASSPTTGNTEAFF
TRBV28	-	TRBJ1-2	CASSWEGYGYTF
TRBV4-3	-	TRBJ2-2	CASSQSQGEWTGELFF
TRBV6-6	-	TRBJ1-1	CASSYSNGGTEAFF
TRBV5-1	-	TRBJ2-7	CASSPGQGQYEQYF
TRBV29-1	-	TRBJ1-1	CSVQGGGTEAFF
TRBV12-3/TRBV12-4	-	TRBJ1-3	CASRGAGGNTIYF
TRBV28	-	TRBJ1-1	CASSTTEAFF
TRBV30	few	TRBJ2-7	CASTTADSYEQYF
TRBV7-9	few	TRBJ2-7	CASSFPAKLPPGQYF
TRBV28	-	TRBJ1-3	CASRHTALSGNTIYF
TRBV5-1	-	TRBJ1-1	CASSLDTSNTEAFF
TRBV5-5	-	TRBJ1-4	CASSLTGLGSEKLFF
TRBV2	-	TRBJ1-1	CASRLTLNTEAFF
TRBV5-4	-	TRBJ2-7	CASSPNTGTEQYF
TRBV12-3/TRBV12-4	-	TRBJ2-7	CASSSGNTYEQYF
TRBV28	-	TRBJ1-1	CASRSTGGIAFF
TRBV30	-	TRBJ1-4	CAWSVGTANEKLFF
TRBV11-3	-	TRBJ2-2	CASSLGGTDTGELFF
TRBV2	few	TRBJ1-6	CASSFTGQYNSPLHF
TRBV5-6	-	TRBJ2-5	CASSPRGQETQYF
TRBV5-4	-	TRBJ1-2	CASSSPETGAFWPYGYTF
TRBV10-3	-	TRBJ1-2	CAILEGTGSYGYTF
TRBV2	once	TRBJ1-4	CASRGTGATNEKLFF
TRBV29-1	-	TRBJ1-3	CSVDTGGSGNTIYF
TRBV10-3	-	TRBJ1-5	CAISEGSGTGNQPQHF
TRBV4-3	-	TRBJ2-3	CASSPGLPGIDTQYF
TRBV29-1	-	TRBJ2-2	CSVGQDLRTGELFF
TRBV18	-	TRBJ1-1	CASSRQGWITEAFF
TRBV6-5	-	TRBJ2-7	CASSKKTPGVYEQYF
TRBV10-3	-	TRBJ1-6	CAISEGGPISPLHF
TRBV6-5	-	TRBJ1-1	CASRSWTGSNTEAFF
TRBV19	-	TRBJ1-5	CASIPTGRGNQPQHF
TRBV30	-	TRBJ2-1	CAWSWSPNEQFF
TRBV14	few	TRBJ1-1	CASSPQLPNAEAFF
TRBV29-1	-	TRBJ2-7	CSVVTILPSYEQYF
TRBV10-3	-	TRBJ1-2	CAASQGSLGYTF
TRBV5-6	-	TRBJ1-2	CASSLVAGRYGYTF
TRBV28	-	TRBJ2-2	CASSPPQLAGGTGELFF
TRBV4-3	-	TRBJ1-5	CASSQGGESNQPQHF
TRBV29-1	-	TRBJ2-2	CSVRNTGELFF
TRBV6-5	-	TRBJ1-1	CASRRQLSSEAFF
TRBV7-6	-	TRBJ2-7	CASSPTSVAYEQYF
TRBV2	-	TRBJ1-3	CASSGGGQEGSGNTIYF
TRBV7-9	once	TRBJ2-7	CASSLSGQVSYEQYF
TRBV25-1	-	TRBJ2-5	CASSESPGGGQETQYF